The 14 T cell receptor beta chains presented below share a single source sample, sequenced in a study of blood T cell repertoires in COVID-19. The protocol was immunoSEQ multiplex PCR, while the TCRdb copy is restricted to in-frame clones and leaves out a portion. The table includes 64,000 or so clones, approximately 78% detected once. Sequenced input: peripheral blood. The receptor set was obtained from a human donor in a cohort sampled during active COVID-19.

A single count supports this clone. The chain combines TRBV15 with TRBJ2-3; 8 bases align to TRBD2. Germline V CDR1 and CDR2: LNHNV, YYDKDF (reference sequence). CDR3 length: 17 amino acids. Trimming removed 6 bases from V and 0 bases from J; junction bases left unmatched: 11. The CDR3 coding sequence is TGTGCCACCAGGTCCGGGGGGGGCCTCGTTAGCACAGATACGCAGTATTTT. Its protein product is CATRSGGGLVSTDTQYF.

The chain carries TRBV2 and TRBJ2-7; tentatively, D is TRBD1 (6 bases). V shed 8 bases and J shed 2 bases, with 13 bases lying between them. The CDR3 consists of 13 residues. Per the germline V gene, CDR1 is SNHLY and CDR2 is FYNNEI. This chain's CDR3 is CASYQGTTYEQYF. The CDR3 DNA follows: TGTGCCAGCTATCAGGGGACAACCTACGAGCAGTACTTC.

This chain connects TRBV19 to TRBJ2-1; 9 bases are shared with TRBD1. The CDR3 has 11 amino acids. Trimming cost V 6 bases and J 10 bases; bases outside gene matches: 1. From germline, CDR1 is LNHDA and CDR2 SQIVND (reference sequence). In nucleotides, the CDR3 is TGTGCCAGTAGAGACAGGGGGGAGCAGTTCTTC. This gives the protein CASRDRGEQFF.

The chain employs TRBV6-6 and TRBJ2-2; the match to TRBD2 covers 12 bases. Losses at the gene ends were 1 base for V and 8 bases for J; bases not matched to a gene: 2. The CDR3 runs to 15 residues. Germline-derived CDR1 and CDR2 are MNHNY and SVGAGI (reference sequence). The CDR3 DNA reads as TGTGCCAGCAGTTACTACGGGACTAGCGGGGGGGAGCTGTTTTTT. Encoded protein: CASSYYGTSGGELFF.

A few counts support this clone. The rearrangement links TRBV7-9 to TRBJ1-2; D perhaps matches TRBD1 (5 bases). Looked up from germline, CDR1 is SEHNR and CDR2 is FQNEAQ (reference sequence). V was trimmed by 4 bases and J by 2 bases, leaving 14 bases between them. The CDR3 spans 15 residues. The CDR3 nucleotides are TGTGCCAGCAGCTCACGGGGGACGGCAAACTATGGCTACACCTTC. Its translation is CASSSRGTANYGYTF.

This clone was seen just once. This chain connects TRBV28 to TRBJ1-3, with a tentative D call TRBD1 (5 bases). This CDR3 spans 14 amino acids. Germline V gene sequence: CDR1 MDHEN, CDR2 SYDVKM. Between the trimmed V and J ends, which lost 8 bases and 0 bases, there was a span of 11 bases. The CDR3 nucleotides read TGTGCCAGCGGGCGGGGGGGCTCTGGAAACACCATATATTTT. Protein: CASGRGGSGNTIYF. Based on the CDR3 plus reference TRBV28 and TRBJ1-3, the full variable domain is DVKVTQSSRYLVKRTGEKVFLECVQDMDHENMFWYRQDPGLGLRLIYFSYDVKMKEKGDIPEGYSVSREKKERFSLILESASTNQTSMYLCASGRGGSGNTIYFGEGSWLTVV.

The chain carries TRBV7-2 and TRBJ1-3, with D tentatively TRBD1 (5 bases). CDR1 is SGHTA and CDR2 is FQGNSA in the germline V gene. Trimming cost V 1 base and J 1 base, with 8 bases left between them. CDR3 length: 15 amino acids. The CDR3 DNA follows: TGTGCCAGCAGCTTAGATCCAGGGTCTGGAAACACCATATATTTT. It yields the protein CASSLDPGSGNTIYF.

CDR3 bases: TGTGCCAGCACTCTGACAGGACCAGGATACACCATATATTTT. Protein sequence: CASTLTGPGYTIYF. This chain links TRBV6-6 with TRBJ1-3, with D perhaps matching TRBD1 (6 bases). This CDR3 region has 14 residues. The V gene lost 7 bases and the J gene lost 8 bases, with 18 bases spanning the gap. Looked up from germline, CDR1 is MNHNY and CDR2 is SVGAGI (reference sequence).

The chain couples TRBV29-1 to TRBJ2-2; TRBD2 agrees at 7 bases. Trimming took 1 base from V and 5 from J; bases not matched to a gene: 1. Germline V CDR1 and CDR2: SQVTM, ANQGSEA. There are 13 residues in the CDR3. CDR3 loop: CSVEVGGTGELFF. The CDR3 region has the DNA TGCAGCGTTGAAGTCGGGGGGACCGGGGAGCTGTTTTTT.

This chain connects TRBV6-5 to TRBJ2-7; the match to TRBD2 covers 8 bases. Germline values: CDR1 MNHEY, CDR2 SVGAGI. This CDR3 region has 15 residues. The V segment lost 6 bases and the J segment 0 bases; nucleotides outside the gene matches: 7. The CDR3 sequence is CASSEGSGASYEQYF. The CDR3 nucleotides are TGTGCCAGCAGCGAGGGTAGCGGGGCCTCCTACGAGCAGTACTTC.

This chain connects TRBV4-1 to TRBJ2-1; 9 nucleotides line up with TRBD1. The CDR3 is 16 amino acids. Per germline, CDR1 MGHRA and CDR2 YSYEKL. V gave up 1 base and J gave up 15 bases; unmatched junction bases: 16. The CDR3 is CASSQGGGQGYDNGFF. The DNA for the CDR3 is TGCGCCAGCAGCCAAGGAGGGGGACAGGGTTATGATAATGGGTTCTTC.

The chain joins TRBV7-2 to TRBJ1-2; D not resolved. The CDR3 length is 13 residues. Trimming shortened V by 1 base and J by 2 bases, and 5 bases separated the two germline ends. Germline V gene data show CDR1 as SGHTA and CDR2 as FQGNSA. The CDR3 region has the DNA TGTGCCAGCAGCTTAGGGCAGAACTATGGCTACACCTTC. Protein product: CASSLGQNYGYTF.

This chain uses TRBV6-6 with TRBJ2-1, with D possibly matching TRBD1 (5 bases). The length of the CDR3 is 14 residues. With 5 bases removed from V and 0 bases from J, the gap between germline ends came to 8 bases. Germline V gene sequence: CDR1 MNHNY, CDR2 SVGAGI (reference sequence). The CDR3, as DNA: TGTGCCAGCAGTCTAGACAGCTCCTACAATGAGCAGTTCTTC. It yields the protein CASSLDSSYNEQFF.

V and J are TRBV10-3 and TRBJ1-2, with 9 bases that match TRBD1. Trimming cost V 2 bases and J 7 bases; bases outside gene matches: 2. The CDR3 runs 13 residues. CDR1 ENHRY and CDR2 SYGVKD come from the germline V gene. The CDR3 DNA is TGTGCCATCAGTGAGGGACAGGGGTTTGGCTACACCTTC. It encodes CAISEGQGFGYTF.